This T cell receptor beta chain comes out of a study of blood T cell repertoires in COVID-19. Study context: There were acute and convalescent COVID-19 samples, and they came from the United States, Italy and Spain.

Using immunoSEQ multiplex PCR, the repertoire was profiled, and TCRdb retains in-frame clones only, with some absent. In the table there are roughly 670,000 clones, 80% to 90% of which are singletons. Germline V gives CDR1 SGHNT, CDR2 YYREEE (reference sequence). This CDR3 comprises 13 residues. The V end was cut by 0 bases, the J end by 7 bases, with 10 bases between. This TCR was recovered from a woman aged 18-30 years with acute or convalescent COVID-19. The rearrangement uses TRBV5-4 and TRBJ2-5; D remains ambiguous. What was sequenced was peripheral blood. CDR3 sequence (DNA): TGTGCCAGCAGCTTGGACTCGGTCGGGACCCAGTACTTC. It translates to CASSLDSVGTQYF.